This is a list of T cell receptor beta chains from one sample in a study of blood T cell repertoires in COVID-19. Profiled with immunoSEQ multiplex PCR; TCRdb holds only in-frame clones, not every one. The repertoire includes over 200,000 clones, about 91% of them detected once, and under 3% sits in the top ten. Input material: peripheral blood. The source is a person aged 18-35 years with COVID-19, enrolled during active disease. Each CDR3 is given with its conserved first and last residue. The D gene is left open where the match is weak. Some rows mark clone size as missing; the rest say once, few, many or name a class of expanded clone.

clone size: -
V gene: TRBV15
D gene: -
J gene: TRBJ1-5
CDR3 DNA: TGTGCCACCAGCAGGCCTCTTCACCGGGAGGAATATAGCAATCAGCCCCAGCATTTT
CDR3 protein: CATSRPLHREEYSNQPQHF

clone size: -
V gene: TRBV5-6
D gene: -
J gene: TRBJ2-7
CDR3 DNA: TGTGCCAGCAGCTTGGGTCTGCCAGAATCCTACGAGCAGTACTTC
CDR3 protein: CASSLGLPESYEQYF

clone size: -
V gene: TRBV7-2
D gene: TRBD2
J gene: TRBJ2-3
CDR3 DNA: TGTGCCAGCAGCTTAAGCGGAGCGGGGGCAGATACGCAGTATTTT
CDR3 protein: CASSLSGAGADTQYF

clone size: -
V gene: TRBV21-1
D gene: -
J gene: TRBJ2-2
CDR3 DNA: TGTGCCAGCAGCGTTACAGGTAACACCGGGGAGCTGTTTTTT
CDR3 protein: CASSVTGNTGELFF

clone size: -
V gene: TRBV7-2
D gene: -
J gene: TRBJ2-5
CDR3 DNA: TGTGCCAGCAGCTTAGGACAGGGAGGCCGGCAAGAGACCCAGTACTTC
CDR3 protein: CASSLGQGGRQETQYF

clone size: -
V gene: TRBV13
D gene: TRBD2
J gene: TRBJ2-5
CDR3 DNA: TGTGCCAGCAGCTTAACCCCAGCGGGAGACCAAGAGACCCAGTACTTC
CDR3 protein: CASSLTPAGDQETQYF

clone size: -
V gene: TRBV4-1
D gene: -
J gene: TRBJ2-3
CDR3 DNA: TGCGCCAGCAGCCAAGATCCCCCCCTAATAGCAGGGGGCACAGATACGCAGTATTTT
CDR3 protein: CASSQDPPLIAGGTDTQYF

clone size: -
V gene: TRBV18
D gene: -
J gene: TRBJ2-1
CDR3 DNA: TGTGCCAGCTCACCCCTAGGTGCGGGGGCTGGAAATGAGCAGTTCTTC
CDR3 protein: CASSPLGAGAGNEQFF

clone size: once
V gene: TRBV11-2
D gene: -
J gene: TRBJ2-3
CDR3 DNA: TGTGCCAGCAGCTTAGGGAGGATTCCGAGCACAGATACGCAGTATTTT
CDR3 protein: CASSLGRIPSTDTQYF

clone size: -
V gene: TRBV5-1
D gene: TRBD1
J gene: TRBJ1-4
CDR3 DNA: TGCGCCAGCGCTGGACAGGGGAGTGAAAAACTGTTTTTT
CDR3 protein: CASAGQGSEKLFF

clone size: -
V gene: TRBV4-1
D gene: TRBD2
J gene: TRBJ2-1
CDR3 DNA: TGCGCCAGCAGCCAAGGACTAGCGGGAAACGGCAATGAGCAGTTCTTC
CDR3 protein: CASSQGLAGNGNEQFF

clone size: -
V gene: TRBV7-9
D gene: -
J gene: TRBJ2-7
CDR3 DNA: TGTGCCAGCAGCTTAGGGGCTAGGGCGAGGGACGAGCAGTACTTC
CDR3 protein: CASSLGARARDEQYF

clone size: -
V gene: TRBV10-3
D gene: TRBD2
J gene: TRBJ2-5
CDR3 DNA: TGTGCCATCAGTGAGTCGGACCTAGCGGGGCAGTACTTC
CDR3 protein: CAISESDLAGQYF

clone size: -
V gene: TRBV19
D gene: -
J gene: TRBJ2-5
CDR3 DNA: TGTGCCAGTACCAGGACTCCCCAAGAGACCCAGTACTTC
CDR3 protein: CASTRTPQETQYF

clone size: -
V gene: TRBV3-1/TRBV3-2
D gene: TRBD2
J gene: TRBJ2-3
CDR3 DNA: TGTGCCAGCAGCCAGACTAGCGGATACACAGATACGCAGTATTTT
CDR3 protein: CASSQTSGYTDTQYF

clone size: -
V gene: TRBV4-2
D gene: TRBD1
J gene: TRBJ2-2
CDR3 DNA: TGTGCCAGCAGCCAATTTCACTCTCGGGACAGGGGTTCCGGGGAGCTGTTTTTT
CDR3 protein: CASSQFHSRDRGSGELFF

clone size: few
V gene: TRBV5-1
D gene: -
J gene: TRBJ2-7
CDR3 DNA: TGCGCCAGCAGCGTGGACGTAGCGGCACCCTACGAGCAGTACTTC
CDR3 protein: CASSVDVAAPYEQYF

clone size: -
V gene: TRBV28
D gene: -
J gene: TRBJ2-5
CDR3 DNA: TGTGCCAGCAGTCTGGGACAAAACCAAGAGACCCAGTACTTC
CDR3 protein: CASSLGQNQETQYF

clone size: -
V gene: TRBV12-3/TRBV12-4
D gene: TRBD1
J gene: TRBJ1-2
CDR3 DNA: TGTGCCAGCAGTTGGGGACAGGCGGGAGGCTACACCTTC
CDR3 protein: CASSWGQAGGYTF

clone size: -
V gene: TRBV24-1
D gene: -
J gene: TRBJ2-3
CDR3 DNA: TGTGCCACCACCGCTAGTTCTGTCACAGATACGCAGTATTTT
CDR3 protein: CATTASSVTDTQYF